This T cell receptor (beta chain) was identified in a study of radiotherapy plus CTLA-4 blockade in lung cancer. Study details: Objective responses occurred in 18% of patients; 31% had disease control.

Per the germline V gene, CDR1 is KGHSH and CDR2 is LQKENI. The CDR3 has 15 amino acids. The V end was cut by 6 bases, the J end by 6 bases, with 20 bases between. About this clone itself: Its antigen is unidentified.

Generated by immunoSEQ multiplex PCR, the TCRdb table keeps only in-frame clones and is missing some. In the table there are some 27,000 clones, approximately 77% of which are singletons. Study-wide results and limits: Among reported predictors of response, early blood T cell clone dynamics with interferon-beta performed best. Tumor-derived TCR clones expanded in blood after radiotherapy plus ipilimumab.

Focal radiation with ipilimumab CTLA-4 blockade was given to patients with chemo-refractory metastatic non-small-cell lung cancer. This sequence was found in a human donor with non-small cell lung cancer that progressed on radiotherapy plus ipilimumab. Source: peripheral blood, taken from a patient treated with radiotherapy plus ipilimumab. This chain uses TRBV18 with TRBJ1-2, with D hard to call. In nucleotides, the CDR3 is TGTGCCAGCTCTCCAGCAAATAGGGAAGAGCATGGCTACACCTTC. Translated: CASSPANREEHGYTF.